The 30 T cell receptor beta chains presented below share a single source sample, sequenced in a study of identical twins. MiXCR was run by TCRdb on the 5' RACE reads, yielding one entry per CDR3 protein. The top ten hold about 7.1% of the sample, which has hundreds of thousands of distinct CDR3 sequences, roughly 10% seen once. The same sample was also used in a study of yellow fever vaccine responses in identical twins.

The sample consisted of CD8+ T cells sorted from blood. The receptor set was obtained from a woman younger than 35 in good health.

This clonotype was detected only a few times. This chain uses TRBV9 with TRBJ2-1; 12 nucleotides match TRBD2. The V gene end was trimmed by 4 bases and the J gene end by 0 bases; junction bases not matched to a gene: 5. The CDR3 runs to 17 residues. Germline-derived CDR1 and CDR2 are SGDLS and YYNGEE. The CDR3 loop is CASSSGLAGFSYNEQFF. CDR3 bases: TGTGCCAGCAGCTCAGGACTAGCGGGGTTCTCCTACAATGAGCAGTTCTTC.

The rearrangement links TRBV7-9 to TRBJ1-1; D gene uncertain. V was shortened by 1 base and J by 8 bases, with 5 bases between the two germline ends. Germline assignment: CDR1 SEHNR and CDR2 FQNEAQ (reference sequence). The CDR3 runs to 11 residues. The CDR3 DNA follows: TGTGCCAGCAGCTTAGTGGGGGAAGCTTTCTTT. This translates into CASSLVGEAFF.

The chain is built from TRBV6-2 or TRBV6-3 and TRBJ2-6, with D unresolved. The CDR3 spans 14 residues. Trimming shortened V by 0 bases and J by 2 bases, and 2 bases separated the two germline ends. CDR1 MNHEY and CDR2 SVGEGT come from the germline V gene. The CDR3 is CASSYSPGANVLTF. The CDR3 DNA reads TGTGCCAGCAGTTACTCTCCTGGGGCCAACGTCCTGACTTTC.

The chain employs TRBV15 and TRBJ2-1; D remains ambiguous. Looked up from germline, CDR1 is LNHNV and CDR2 is YYDKDF (reference sequence). Trimming cost V 1 base and J 2 bases, with 12 bases left between them. This CDR3 has 16 residues. CDR3 region: CATSRVFADAYNEQFF. DNA for the CDR3: TGTGCCACCAGCAGAGTTTTTGCGGATGCCTACAATGAGCAGTTCTTC.

V usage is TRBV4-2 and J usage is TRBJ2-2, with TRBD1 as a possible D gene (5 bases). CDR3 length equals 14 residues. Germline V CDR1 and CDR2: LGHNA, YNFKEQ. Trimming left V 1 base short and J 5 bases short, with 8 bases between. CDR3 nucleotide sequence: TGTGCCAGCAGCCAAGCCACAGGAACCGGGGAGCTGTTTTTT. It is translated as CASSQATGTGELFF.

This clonotype was detected a few times. This chain connects TRBV27 to TRBJ2-3, with D hard to call. CDR3 length: 14 amino acids. Looked up from germline, CDR1 is MNHEY and CDR2 is SMNVEV (reference sequence). V shed 6 bases and J shed 2 bases, with 12 bases lying between them. CDR3 protein: CASRLAIYTDTQYF. Here the CDR3 DNA reads TGTGCCAGCAGATTGGCCATTTACACAGATACGCAGTATTTT.

This clonotype was counted a few times. This sequence joins TRBV30 and TRBJ2-7; D is unclear. Per germline, CDR1 GTSNPN and CDR2 SVGIG (reference sequence). V shed 2 bases and J shed 3 bases, with 5 bases lying between them. This CDR3 spans 11 amino acids. The CDR3 sequence is CAWSPDYEQYF. The CDR3 DNA is TGTGCCTGGAGTCCAGACTACGAGCAGTACTTC.

This clonotype showed up just a few times. J is TRBJ2-2 and V is TRBV11-2, with 7 bases fitting TRBD2. CDR1 and CDR2 (germline): SGHAT, FQNNGV. J gave up 7 bases and V 0 bases, and 5 bases lay outside the gene matches. CDR3 size: 15 residues. In nucleotides, the CDR3 is TGTGCCAGCAGCTTAGAGCAAGCGGGGTTCGGGGAGCTGTTTTTT. It is translated as CASSLEQAGFGELFF. Variable domain in full (rest from reference TRBV11-2 and TRBJ2-2): EAGVAQSPRYKIIEKRQSVAFWCNPISGHATLYWYQQILGQGPKLLIQFQNNGVVDDSQLPKDRFSAERLKGVDSTLKIQPAKLEDSAVYLCASSLEQAGFGELFFGEGSRLTVL.

This clonotype was recorded at least ten times. The chain joins TRBV12-3 or TRBV12-4 to TRBJ2-7; 10 positions match TRBD1. The CDR3 consists of 14 residues. The V gene end was trimmed by 8 bases and the J gene end by 2 bases; junction bases not matched to a gene: 6. For the CDR3, the DNA is TGTGCCAGCCGGGGGACAGGGGACCCCTACGAGCAGTACTTC. It translates to CASRGTGDPYEQYF.

On this clonotype itself: Mismatch with germline at one junction end may stem from a read error. The genes are TRBV7-9 and TRBJ2-1, with D perhaps being TRBD1 or TRBD2 (5 bases each). There are 12 residues in the CDR3. Germline lookup yields CDR1 SEHNR and CDR2 FQNEAQ (reference sequence). As DNA, the CDR3 is TGTGCCAGCAGCGTGGGGGTTGGGGAGCGGTTCTTC. As protein: CASSVGVGERFF. Complete variable domain (other parts from reference TRBV7-9 and TRBJ2-1): DTGVSQNPRHKITKRGQNVTFRCDPISEHNRLYWYRQTLGQGPEFLTYFQNEAQLEKSRLLSDRFSAERPKGSFSTLEIQRTEQGDSAMYLCASSVGVGERFFGPGTRLTVL.

This rearrangement joins TRBV25-1 to TRBJ2-1, with 12 positions matching TRBD2. Germline-derived CDR1 and CDR2 are MGHDK and SYGVNS. The CDR3 is 16 residues long. V trimming: 4 bases; J trimming: 0 bases; junction bases outside the gene matches: 1. In nucleotides, the CDR3 is TGTGCCAGCAGTGGACTAGCGGGGGACTCCTACAATGAGCAGTTCTTC. Amino acid sequence: CASSGLAGDSYNEQFF.

This clonotype came up many times. The genes are TRBV20-1 and TRBJ2-7, with 7 bases matching TRBD2. Germline values: CDR1 DFQATT, CDR2 SNEGSKA (reference sequence). CDR3 size: 15 residues. V shed 3 bases, J shed 1 base, and the junction held 9 bases outside the gene matches. The CDR3 spells CSARDGTTISYEQYF. For the CDR3, the DNA is TGCAGTGCTAGGGACGGGACTACGATATCCTACGAGCAGTACTTC.

This clonotype has at least ten counts. The rearrangement links TRBV6-5 to TRBJ2-5, with 11 bases aligning to TRBD2. Trimming removed 4 bases from V and 2 bases from J; junction bases left unmatched: 3. This CDR3 comprises 15 residues. The germline V gene has CDR1 MNHEY and CDR2 SVGAGI. The CDR3 region has the DNA TGTGCCAGCAGTTTGGGACTAGCGGTTCAAGAGACCCAGTACTTC. Amino acid sequence: CASSLGLAVQETQYF.

This clonotype has ten or more counts. J is TRBJ2-1 and V is TRBV12-3 or TRBV12-4; no definite D call. The CDR3 is made up of 15 amino acids. The V and J ends lost 5 bases and 1 base respectively, with 12 bases between them. The CDR3 loop is CASSRTAQSYNEQFF. In DNA, the CDR3 is TGTGCCAGCAGTAGGACCGCACAGTCCTACAATGAGCAGTTCTTC.

Many counts were recorded for this clonotype. The chain carries TRBV6-2 or TRBV6-3 and TRBJ2-1; the D is unclear. Per germline, CDR1 MNHEY and CDR2 SVGEGT. The CDR3 spans 13 residues. Between the trimmed V and J ends, which lost 6 bases and 10 bases, there was a span of 16 bases. The DNA of the CDR3 is TGTGCCAGCAGCCCGACCGAGGTTTCGGAGCAGTTCTTC. Translation gives CASSPTEVSEQFF.

The chain has TRBV29-1 and TRBJ2-7; TRBD2 matches at 13 bases. The V and J ends lost 1 base and 4 bases, in that order; junction bases with no gene match: 1. Germline assignment: CDR1 SQVTM and CDR2 ANQGSEA. The CDR3 contains 14 residues. The CDR3: CSVEGTSGSYEQYF. CDR3 DNA sequence: TGCAGCGTTGAAGGGACTAGCGGGAGTTACGAGCAGTACTTC.

The sample holds a few counts of this clonotype. The CDR3 sequence is CSVGGASGNSPLHF. As DNA, the CDR3 is TGCAGTGTCGGGGGGGCAAGCGGTAATTCACCCCTCCACTTT. J is TRBJ1-6 and V is TRBV20-1, with a weak D call TRBD1 (6 bases). V lost 7 bases to trimming and J lost 6 bases, with 16 bases between them. CDR3 length: 14 residues. Germline CDR1 reads DFQATT; CDR2 reads SNEGSKA (reference sequence).

The chain recombines TRBV20-1 with TRBJ2-7, with D perhaps matching TRBD1 (6 bases). Germline lookup yields CDR1 DFQATT and CDR2 SNEGSKA (reference sequence). This CDR3 is 14 amino acids long. V was cut by 8 bases and J by 0 bases, with 17 bases left in between. The DNA of the CDR3 is TGCAGTACCCTCGGAGACAGGAGCTCCTACGAGCAGTACTTC. It specifies CSTLGDRSSYEQYF.

The gene calls are TRBV2 and TRBJ2-7; TRBD2 agrees at 15 bases. The J segment lost 2 bases and the V segment lost 7 bases, leaving 9 bases of the junction unmatched. Germline CDR1 and CDR2: SNHLY and FYNNEI. This CDR3 contains 17 residues. CDR3 sequence: CASIALRTSGRAYEQYF. The DNA for the CDR3 is TGTGCCAGCATCGCCCTCAGGACTAGCGGGAGGGCCTACGAGCAGTACTTC.

This clonotype was seen more than once but under ten times. The gene calls are TRBV7-9 and TRBJ2-1, with a weak D call TRBD2 (5 bases). The germline CDR1 and CDR2 sequences are SEHNR and FQNEAQ (reference sequence). This CDR3 comprises 14 residues. V was cut by 5 bases and J by 4 bases, with 12 bases left in between. DNA of the CDR3: TGTGCCAGCAGCCCGACTCGGGAATACAATGAGCAGTTCTTC. Translating gives CASSPTREYNEQFF.

This clonotype was observed a few times. The chain uses TRBV27 and TRBJ2-1; 9 bases are shared with TRBD1. This CDR3 has 16 residues. In germline, CDR1 is MNHEY, CDR2 SMNVEV (reference sequence). The V gene end was trimmed by 4 bases and the J gene end by 4 bases; junction bases not matched to a gene: 8. CDR3 sequence reads: CASSSPGTGLYNEQFF. The CDR3 nucleotides read TGTGCCAGCAGTTCGCCCGGGACAGGGCTATACAATGAGCAGTTCTTC.

This chain uses TRBV7-9 with TRBJ1-1; D not certain. The CDR3 sequence is 13 residues long. The germline gives CDR1 SEHNR, CDR2 FQNEAQ (reference sequence). CDR3 amino acids: CALLGTANTEAFF. CDR3 DNA: TGTGCACTCTTGGGCACAGCGAACACTGAAGCTTTCTTT. Looking up the rest from reference TRBV7-9 and TRBJ1-1 gives the full variable domain: DTGVSQNPRHKITKRGQNVTFRCDPISEHNRLYWYRQTLGQGPEFLTYFQNEAQLEKSRLLSDRFSAERPKGSFSTLEIQRTEQGDSAMYLCALLGTANTEAFFGQGTRLTVV.

Only a few counts were recorded for this clonotype. This rearrangement joins TRBV5-5 to TRBJ1-4; 8 nucleotides match TRBD1. V was pared by 4 bases and J by 4 bases, with 3 bases of the junction left unmatched. CDR1 SGHKS and CDR2 YYEKEE come from the germline V gene (reference sequence). The CDR3 is 14 amino acids. CDR3 in amino acids: CASSPTGVNEKLFF. The CDR3 nucleotides read TGTGCCAGCAGCCCGACAGGGGTTAATGAAAAACTGTTTTTT.

This clonotype was found many times. J is TRBJ2-7 and V is TRBV4-3; 14 bases align to TRBD2. CDR3 length equals 15 residues. Per germline, CDR1 LGHNA and CDR2 YSLEER. The ends lost 4 bases at V and 7 bases at J; junction bases unmatched: 6. The CDR3 bases are TGCGCCAGCAGCCCGGGACTAGCGGGAGTGTGGGAGCAGTACTTC. Amino acids: CASSPGLAGVWEQYF.

This clonotype was found a few times. J is TRBJ2-1 and V is TRBV9, with D possibly matching TRBD2 (7 bases). Per germline, CDR1 SGDLS and CDR2 YYNGEE. The length of the CDR3 is 14 residues. The V gene lost 3 bases and the J gene lost 3 bases, with 10 bases spanning the gap. The CDR3 spells CASSGGGFYNEQFF. CDR3 nucleotide sequence: TGTGCCAGCAGCGGGGGGGGCTTCTACAATGAGCAGTTCTTC.

The chain recombines TRBV7-8 with TRBJ2-7, with D tentatively TRBD2 (5 bases). The V end lost 6 bases, the J end lost 2 bases, and 11 bases lay between the germline ends. Germline V CDR1 and CDR2: SGHVS, FQNEAQ. The CDR3 extends over 13 amino acids. The CDR3 DNA is TGTGCCAGCAGGCTGGAGGTGGCCTACGAGCAGTACTTC. Translating gives CASRLEVAYEQYF.

The chain recombines TRBV14 with TRBJ1-1; 12 nucleotides agree with TRBD1. J gave up 5 bases and V 3 bases, and 10 bases lay outside the gene matches. This CDR3 is built from 17 residues. In germline, CDR1 is SGHDN, CDR2 FVKESK. This chain's CDR3 is CASSHPPGQGARTEAFF. The DNA for the CDR3 is TGTGCCAGCAGCCACCCCCCGGGACAGGGGGCGCGGACTGAAGCTTTCTTT. Together with reference TRBV14 and TRBJ1-1, the CDR3 gives the full variable domain: EAGVTQFPSHSVIEKGQTVTLRCDPISGHDNLYWYRRVMGKEIKFLLHFVKESKQDESGMPNNRFLAERTGGTYSTLKVQPAELEDSGVYFCASSHPPGQGARTEAFFGQGTRLTVV.

This clonotype has only a few counts. The CDR3 reads CASSLESSYNSPLHF. The CDR3, as DNA: TGTGCCAGCAGCTTAGAGAGCTCCTATAATTCACCCCTCCACTTT. V and J are TRBV13 and TRBJ1-6; D not certain. V lost 1 base, J lost 0 bases, and 4 bases lay in between. Looked up from germline, CDR1 is PRHDT and CDR2 is FYEKMQ (reference sequence). The CDR3 totals 15 residues.

This clonotype was seen repeatedly, ten times or more. This chain uses TRBV28 with TRBJ2-1; D call uncertain. Germline CDR1 is MDHEN and CDR2 is SYDVKM. The CDR3 totals 15 residues. The germline V and J ends were trimmed by 7 bases and 9 bases, with 22 bases remaining between them. The CDR3 here is CASNPVGQMLTEQFF. CDR3 nucleotide sequence: TGTGCCAGCAATCCGGTTGGCCAAATGTTAACTGAGCAGTTCTTC.

V and J are TRBV6-2 or TRBV6-3 and TRBJ2-1; 8 bases are a match to TRBD2. This CDR3 region has 18 residues. V trimming: 2 bases; J trimming: 4 bases; junction bases outside the gene matches: 13. Germline V CDR1 and CDR2: MNHEY, SVGEGT. CDR3 region: CASSYDPRAGGPYNEQFF. As DNA, the CDR3 is TGTGCCAGCAGTTACGACCCGAGGGCGGGAGGCCCATACAATGAGCAGTTCTTC.